What follows is one TCR beta chain and its context. Only a few counts were recorded for this clonotype. The target of this receptor is not known. No base qualities exist here, and no much larger clone lies one base off it. RNA was extracted using the RNeasy kit, and about 0.5 to 1 ug of the RNA was reverse transcribed with random hexamers. The immunoSEQ multiplex PCR assay, covering 54 Vbeta and 13 Jbeta segments, was used to amplify TCR beta CDR3 regions. To correct PCR amplification bias, a synthetic template baseline was used for both primer optimization and computational correction. As for the authors' bioinformatics: Reads were annotated to V, D and J genes per IMGT and analyzed with immunoSEQ Analyzer, keeping only productive sequences. To calculate clonality, Shannon entropy was normalized by log2 of the number of productive unique sequences and then subtracted from one. For each patient and control, public and private clones were evaluated among the 100 most prevalent clones. A clone was defined as Susac-specific if it was absent from the healthy and MS cohorts, from some 1,100 published viral clones and from other ImmuneACCESS disease sequences. In-frame beta chains were kept once TCRdb had trimmed the public reads at Q25 with fastp and called clones with MiXCR. Rows matching on CDR3 protein sequence are summarized as one entry with the most common DNA and genes. TCRdb's processing, not the study's, gives the V and J calls here. The sample profile shows fewer than 200,000 distinct CDR3 sequences; approximately 93% of them were found once. Of the sample, approximately 0.1% is held by the ten largest clones.

This sample was included in a study of CD8 T cells in Susac syndrome (dated by TCRdb to the late 2010s). Regarding the complete study: Repertoire sequencing was used to test whether CD8+ T cell activation and differentiation in Susac syndrome was antigen driven.

Peripheral blood CD8+ and CD4+ T cells from healthy donors, Susac syndrome patients and multiple sclerosis patients were profiled by high-throughput TCR beta sequencing. Healthy donors were age- and sex-matched controls. CD8+ TEMRA cells were enriched by FACS, while bulk CD8+ and CD4+ T cells were purified by magnetic negative isolation. Blood was collected in EDTA tubes and processed within 24 hours, with PBMCs isolated through density gradient centrifugation. PBMCs intended for TCR sequencing were cryopreserved in liquid nitrogen and were subsequently thawed in a 37 degrees C water bath. Purity of sorted or isolated CD4+, CD8+ and CD8+ TEMRA cells was at least 90%. Overall results and qualifications from the work: The number of individuals in the TCR sequencing and HLA analysis was acknowledged as relatively small.

Via the germline V gene, CDR1 is SGHRS and CDR2 YFSETQ. The germline V end is reduced by 5 bases and the J end by 6 bases; junction bases left unmatched: 11. There are 15 amino acids in the CDR3, from cysteine to phenylalanine inclusive. Left in the record is the CDR3 DNA by itself, 45 bases read in frame from the first base. The specimen was CD4+ T cells from PBMCs. The clonotype was recovered from a human donor in good health. The V and J genes are TRBV5-1 and TRBJ2-1; TRBD2 aligns with 7 central bases. The sequenced DNA is TGCGCCAGCAGGGAATCCGGTACTAGCGTCAATGAGCAGTTCTTC. Its translation is CASRESGTSVNEQFF.